This TCR beta chain comes out of a study of tumor-infiltrating lymphocytes in localized non-small cell lung cancer. Across the study: Some samples were collected after neoadjuvant chemotherapy; smokers, never-smokers and several histologies were included.

TCRdb's copy holds only in-frame clones and misses some; the assay was immunoSEQ multiplex PCR. The repertoire holds some 29,000 clones, 70% to 90% seen once, with approximately 2% in the top ten. Findings of the study overall: Different pieces of the same tissue went to different assays, confounding technical variation with intratumor heterogeneity. Not all patients were TCR sequenced, owing to tissue quantity.

Details on this clone: Its matching antigen is unknown.

Between the trimmed V and J ends, which lost 3 bases and 3 bases, there was a span of 8 bases. The CDR3 consists of 13 residues. Germline V lookup: CDR1 KGHSH, CDR2 LQKENI. V is TRBV18 and J is TRBJ1-2; weak D call: TRBD1 (5 bases). Sequencing input: lung tumor tissue. The sequence was obtained from a human donor with non-small cell lung cancer. The CDR3 region has the DNA TGTGCCAGCTCACCCAGGGAGGACTATGGCTACACCTTC. It translates to CASSPREDYGYTF.